One and the same sample provided the 18 T cell receptor beta chains below, sequenced in a study of blood T cell repertoires in COVID-19 (dated by TCRdb to the early 2020s). Library prep was done by the immunoSEQ multiplex PCR assay. TCRdb carries this immuneACCESS record with in-frame sequences only. Its versions omit some clonotypes, under half of them owing to an unresolved V gene in the studies checked, with the rest unexplained. The sample table lists some 160,000 clones, around 80% of them with a count of one. About 20% of the sample is held by the ten biggest clonotypes. Sequenced sample: PBMCs or T cells enriched from blood (not recorded which). Receptors originate from a woman in her 70s in a cohort exposed to, infected with or recovered from COVID-19 (not recorded which).

The J gene is TRBJ1-5, the V gene TRBV18; unclear D gene. The V and J ends lost 5 bases and 6 bases respectively, with 8 bases between them. The CDR3 sequence is 12 residues long. CDR1 and CDR2 (germline): KGHSH, LQKENI. The CDR3, as DNA: TGTGCCAGCTCAAGCGTGGGTCAGCCCCAGCATTTT. Translation gives CASSSVGQPQHF. The full variable domain, with the rest looked up from reference TRBV18 and TRBJ1-5, is NAGVMQNPRHLVRRRGQEARLRCSPMKGHSHVYWYRQLPEEGLKFMVYLQKENIIDESGMPKERFSAEFPKEGPSILRIQQVVRGDSAAYFCASSSVGQPQHFGDGTRLSIL.

This clone is a singleton in its sample. The chain has TRBV4-1 and TRBJ2-3; TRBD2 might be the D (6 bases). The length of the CDR3 is 15 residues. Germline loops: CDR1 MGHRA, CDR2 YSYEKL. Trimming cost V 1 base and J 7 bases, with 15 bases left between them. The CDR3 sequence is CASSQAAGRQYTQYF. The CDR3 nucleotides are TGCGCCAGCAGCCAAGCGGCGGGGCGTCAATATACGCAGTATTTT.

Turning to this clone: This sample also contains other DNA sequences that code for the same CDR3. The chain joins TRBV11-2 to TRBJ2-3, with D maybe TRBD2 (5 bases). The CDR3 extends over 14 amino acids. In germline, CDR1 is SGHAT, CDR2 FQNNGV. Trimming took 4 bases from V and 7 from J, leaving 15 bases between them. CDR3 DNA: TGTGCCAGCAGCTGGGATAGCACGGGGAATACGCAGTATTTT. Protein: CASSWDSTGNTQYF. The whole variable domain, remainder taken from reference TRBV11-2 and TRBJ2-3, is EAGVAQSPRYKIIEKRQSVAFWCNPISGHATLYWYQQILGQGPKLLIQFQNNGVVDDSQLPKDRFSAERLKGVDSTLKIQPAKLEDSAVYLCASSWDSTGNTQYFGPGTRLTVL.

The chain combines TRBV18 with TRBJ1-4, with D perhaps TRBD1 (6 bases). The CDR3 runs 13 residues. Per germline, CDR1 KGHSH and CDR2 LQKENI. Trimming took 2 bases from V and 8 from J, leaving 9 bases between them. In DNA, the CDR3 is TGTGCCAGCTCACCAGATCAGGGGGAAAAACTGTTTTTT. Its translation is CASSPDQGEKLFF.

This clone was counted once. Germline is not matched at one junction end, which may reflect a read error. The V and J genes are TRBV7-9 and TRBJ1-2, with D uncertain. Germline CDR1 and CDR2: SEHNR and FQNEAQ (reference sequence). CDR3 length equals 16 residues. The DNA for the CDR3 is TGTGCCAGCAGCTCTTCATGGAAACCCGCTAACTATGGCTGCACCTTC. Its protein product is CASSSSWKPANYGCTF.

The CDR3 loop is CASSMDTFYEQYF. The CDR3 bases are TGTGCCAGTAGTATGGACACTTTTTACGAGCAGTACTTC. The chain has TRBV19 and TRBJ2-7; D possibly corresponds to TRBD1 (5 bases). Looked up from germline, CDR1 is LNHDA and CDR2 is SQIVND (reference sequence). This CDR3 has 13 amino acids. Trimming stripped 3 bases from V and 4 bases from J, with 10 bases between.

The CDR3 is CASSFNFLAENTGELFF. CDR3 DNA: TGTGCCAGCAGCTTTAATTTCCTAGCGGAGAACACCGGGGAGCTGTTTTTT. The rearrangement joins TRBV11-3 to TRBJ2-2, with 7 bases identical to TRBD2. This CDR3 comprises 17 residues. Per the germline V gene, CDR1 is SGHNT and CDR2 is YENEEA. The V segment lost 3 bases and the J segment 1 base; nucleotides outside the gene matches: 8.

The genes are TRBV7-2 and TRBJ1-5; 9 bases agree with TRBD1. The germline CDR1 and CDR2 sequences are SGHTA and FQGNSA. Trimming cost V 3 bases and J 7 bases; bases outside gene matches: 7. There are 15 residues in the CDR3. CDR3 amino acids: CASSLGPGQGQPQHF. CDR3 nucleotide sequence: TGTGCCAGCAGCTTGGGGCCAGGACAGGGGCAGCCCCAGCATTTT.

The gene calls are TRBV28 and TRBJ1-1; no clear D gene. The V gene's germline CDR1 is MDHEN and CDR2 SYDVKM. V lost 8 bases and J lost 4, with 17 bases in between. The CDR3 has 14 residues. The CDR3 protein is CASLAILPTTEAFF. Written as DNA, the CDR3 is TGTGCCAGCCTAGCTATTCTACCGACCACTGAAGCTTTCTTT.

The rearrangement uses TRBV5-6 and TRBJ2-1; maybe TRBD1 (6 bases). V lost 1 base and J lost 3, with 14 bases in between. This CDR3 spans 16 amino acids. Germline CDR1 reads SGHDT; CDR2 reads YYEEEE. The CDR3 DNA is TGTGCCAGCAGCTTGATAGCTCCGGACAGCTACAATGAGCAGTTCTTC. It translates to CASSLIAPDSYNEQFF.

This clone was found once. This rearrangement joins TRBV7-9 to TRBJ1-3; 9 nucleotides align to TRBD1. V trimming: 5 bases; J trimming: 4 bases; junction bases outside the gene matches: 9. The CDR3 is 16 amino acids. Germline CDR1 is SEHNR and CDR2 is FQNEAQ (reference sequence). As DNA, the CDR3 is TGTGCCAGCAGCGGATGGACAGGGGTTCGGGGAAACACCATATATTTT. Amino acid sequence: CASSGWTGVRGNTIYF. The complete variable domain, with remaining parts taken from reference TRBV7-9 and TRBJ1-3, reads DTGVSQNPRHKITKRGQNVTFRCDPISEHNRLYWYRQTLGQGPEFLTYFQNEAQLEKSRLLSDRFSAERPKGSFSTLEIQRTEQGDSAMYLCASSGWTGVRGNTIYFGEGSWLTVV.

The chain employs TRBV11-2 and TRBJ2-5; TRBD1 matches at 8 bases. The germline CDR1 and CDR2 sequences are SGHAT and FQNNGV. This CDR3 contains 13 residues. Unmatched junction bases numbered 5, after V lost 7 bases and J lost 4 bases. CDR3: CASTYGQGETQYF. DNA for the CDR3: TGTGCCAGCACATACGGACAGGGAGAGACCCAGTACTTC.

This clone showed up just once. The chain joins TRBV9 to TRBJ1-2, with D perhaps TRBD1 (6 bases). This CDR3 has 14 residues. Looked up from germline, CDR1 is SGDLS and CDR2 is YYNGEE. The V end was cut by 0 bases, the J end by 8 bases, with 14 bases between. In nucleotides, the CDR3 is TGTGCCAGCAGCGTAGGAGGGGGGGTACGAGGCTACACCTTC. The encoded protein is CASSVGGGVRGYTF.

The genes are TRBV28 and TRBJ1-1; 7 nucleotides line up with TRBD1. With 2 bases clipped from V and 4 bases from J, the junction kept 4 bases outside the gene matches. Germline values: CDR1 MDHEN, CDR2 SYDVKM. The CDR3 totals 14 residues. The DNA of the CDR3 is TGTGCCAGCAGTTTAGAGACAGGGCTCACTGAAGCTTTCTTT. Protein sequence: CASSLETGLTEAFF.

J is TRBJ2-1 and V is TRBV28; 10 nucleotides line up with TRBD2. Germline V gives CDR1 MDHEN, CDR2 SYDVKM. Trimming removed 3 bases from V and 8 bases from J; junction bases left unmatched: 16. The CDR3 totals 18 residues. The CDR3 spells CASSFSLEASGRGDEQFF. CDR3 nucleotides: TGTGCCAGCAGTTTCTCCCTCGAGGCTAGCGGGAGAGGGGATGAGCAGTTCTTC. Variable domain in full (rest from reference TRBV28 and TRBJ2-1): DVKVTQSSRYLVKRTGEKVFLECVQDMDHENMFWYRQDPGLGLRLIYFSYDVKMKEKGDIPEGYSVSREKKERFSLILESASTNQTSMYLCASSFSLEASGRGDEQFFGPGTRLTVL.

V usage is TRBV3-1 (or the pseudogene TRBV3-2) and J usage is TRBJ2-5; 9 bases line up with TRBD1. The ends lost 0 bases at V and 7 bases at J; junction bases unmatched: 6. This CDR3 is built from 15 residues. Germline assignment: CDR1 LGHDT and CDR2 YNNKEL (reference sequence). This CDR3 reads CASSQEGTGMMTQYF. The CDR3 region has the DNA TGTGCCAGCAGCCAAGAGGGGACAGGGATGATGACCCAGTACTTC.

Only a few counts were recorded for this clone. The chain carries TRBV6-6 and TRBJ2-3; 9 bases agree with TRBD2. CDR1 and CDR2 (germline): MNHNY, SVGAGI (reference sequence). The junction had 0 bases not matched to a gene; V was cut back by 5 bases and J by 0 bases. The CDR3 length is 14 residues. The CDR3 protein is CASSTSGSTDTQYF. Here the CDR3 DNA reads TGTGCCAGCAGTACTAGCGGGAGCACAGATACGCAGTATTTT.

This clone was found a few times. CDR3: CASSLGLAGGPRGETQYF. CDR3 in DNA: TGCGCCAGCAGCTTGGGACTAGCGGGAGGGCCCAGAGGAGAGACCCAGTACTTC. This chain uses TRBV5-1 with TRBJ2-5; 14 nucleotides align to TRBD2. This CDR3 contains 18 residues. Trimming took 0 bases from V and 4 from J; bases not matched to a gene: 8. Germline CDR1 SGHRS, CDR2 YFSETQ. Together with reference TRBV5-1 and TRBJ2-5, the CDR3 gives the full variable domain: KAGVTQTPRYLIKTRGQQVTLSCSPISGHRSVSWYQQTPGQGLQFLFEYFSETQRNKGNFPGRFSGRQFSNSRSEMNVSTLELGDSALYLCASSLGLAGGPRGETQYFGPGTRLLVL.